The TCR beta chain described here comes from a study of radiation and T cells in renal cell carcinoma. Sample time point: baseline pretreatment blood. Treatment specified: 15 Gy SBRT to primary tumor, nephrectomy 4 weeks later. After SBRT, blood was collected at 2 and 4 weeks, plus baseline. This clone was recorded once. As yet, its antigen is unknown. Germline CDR1 is SGDLS and CDR2 is YYNGEE. V shed 4 bases and J shed 5 bases, with 12 bases lying between them. The CDR3 is 13 residues long. This table comes from immunoSEQ multiplex PCR, and its TCRdb copy is limited to in-frame clones, with some not included. The sample records some 150,000 clones, over 80% being singletons. Study findings and constraints: Without pretreatment biopsies, baseline tumor clonotype presence was undetermined. In blood, top tumor clones expanded by 2 weeks, shrinking by 4.

The source is a woman aged 50 to 65 with renal cell carcinoma. This chain links TRBV9 with TRBJ2-5; D gene unclear. The sample consisted of blood, taken from a patient whose treatment included radiotherapy and nephrectomy. CDR3 in DNA: TGTGCCAGCAGCCCCCCGGGCATGGAGACCCAGTACTTC. Its protein is CASSPPGMETQYF.